The 30 T cell receptor beta chains given below trace back to one sample, sequenced in a study of shared clonotypes between healthy human individuals. The table came from immunoSEQ multiplex PCR; TCRdb's copy has only in-frame clones and leaves some out. The table includes about a million clones, around 76% detected once. Sequenced: memory CD4+ T cells sorted from blood. This sample's subset: CD45RA-negative fraction. These TCRs come from a man between 18 and 29 years old in good health.

The genes are TRBV28 and TRBJ2-5; TRBD2 aligns across 7 bases. Germline CDR1 reads MDHEN; CDR2 reads SYDVKM. The CDR3 has 15 amino acids. The junction had 3 bases not matched to a gene; V was cut back by 2 bases and J by 0 bases. CDR3 in DNA: TGTGCCAGCAGTTTAACCGGGGGGTACCAAGAGACCCAGTACTTC. Translating it yields CASSLTGGYQETQYF. The full variable domain, with the rest looked up from reference TRBV28 and TRBJ2-5, is DVKVTQSSRYLVKRTGEKVFLECVQDMDHENMFWYRQDPGLGLRLIYFSYDVKMKEKGDIPEGYSVSREKKERFSLILESASTNQTSMYLCASSLTGGYQETQYFGPGTRLLVL.

The chain has TRBV5-1 and TRBJ2-7; D remains ambiguous. V lost 0 bases to trimming and J lost 0 bases, with 10 bases between them. This CDR3 is 15 amino acids long. Germline V gene lookup returns CDR1 SGHRS and CDR2 YFSETQ. CDR3 bases: TGCGCCAGCAGCTTGGACTCTTCCAGCTCCTACGAGCAGTACTTC. Translation gives CASSLDSSSSYEQYF.

The sample holds a few counts of this clone. This chain links TRBV5-1 with TRBJ2-7; 8 nucleotides align to TRBD2. Trimming took 5 bases from V and 7 from J; bases not matched to a gene: 17. CDR3 length: 16 amino acids. CDR1 is SGHRS, CDR2 YFSETQ, per germline. The CDR3 coding sequence is TGCGCCAGCAGACCCCTTTCTAGCGGGCTTTGGGATGAGCAGTACTTC. Translated, it gives CASRPLSSGLWDEQYF. Full variable domain (rest looked up from reference TRBV5-1 and TRBJ2-7): KAGVTQTPRYLIKTRGQQVTLSCSPISGHRSVSWYQQTPGQGLQFLFEYFSETQRNKGNFPGRFSGRQFSNSRSEMNVSTLELGDSALYLCASRPLSSGLWDEQYFGPGTRLTVT.

In DNA form, the CDR3 reads TGCGCCAGCCGGGGACTAGCAAGCGGTTCGGGAGAGACCCAGTACTTC. Translation: CASRGLASGSGETQYF. The rearrangement links TRBV5-1 to TRBJ2-5; TRBD2 matches 9 bases. V shed 7 bases and J 4 bases; nucleotides not matched to a gene: 14. Germline CDR1 reads SGHRS; CDR2 reads YFSETQ. This CDR3 has 16 amino acids.

The V and J genes are TRBV4-3 and TRBJ1-2, with D hard to call. Germline-derived CDR1 and CDR2 are LGHNA and YSLEER. The germline V and J ends were trimmed by 0 bases and 4 bases, with 9 bases remaining between them. This CDR3 has 14 residues. The CDR3 bases are TGCGCCAGCAGCCAAGATAGGCGGAGCTATGGCTACACCTTC. Its translation is CASSQDRRSYGYTF.

This chain joins TRBV5-4 and TRBJ2-7; 8 bases are shared with TRBD1. V lost 3 bases to trimming and J lost 7 bases; unmatched junction nucleotides: 12. The CDR3 consists of 15 residues. Germline V gene lookup returns CDR1 SGHNT and CDR2 YYREEE (reference sequence). This CDR3 reads CASSSSGTGRWEQYF. CDR3 in DNA: TGTGCCAGCAGCTCCTCCGGGACAGGCCGTTGGGAGCAGTACTTC. Full variable domain (outside the CDR3, taken from reference TRBV5-4 and TRBJ2-7): ETGVTQSPTHLIKTRGQQVTLRCSSQSGHNTVSWYQQALGQGPQFIFQYYREEENGRGNFPPRFSGLQFPNYSSELNVNALELDDSALYLCASSSSGTGRWEQYFGPGTRLTVT.

This clone was seen only once. The V and J genes are TRBV4-3 and TRBJ2-1; 7 bases are a match to TRBD1. J gave up 6 bases and V 4 bases, and 12 bases lay outside the gene matches. The CDR3 is 16 amino acids. The germline V gene encodes CDR1 LGHNA and CDR2 YSLEER. CDR3 amino acids: CASSPSTGLGTNEQFF. Here the CDR3 DNA reads TGCGCCAGCAGCCCTTCGACAGGGCTTGGGACCAATGAGCAGTTCTTC.

This chain joins TRBV9 and TRBJ2-2; 10 positions agree with TRBD2. CDR1 is SGDLS and CDR2 is YYNGEE in the germline V gene. After removal of 5 bases from V and 5 bases from J, the junction contained 9 bases not matched to a gene. The CDR3 runs 16 residues. CDR3 sequence (DNA): TGTGCCAGCAGGGGACCGGTAGCGGGGGGTACCGGGGAGCTGTTTTTT. It codes for CASRGPVAGGTGELFF.

This chain connects TRBV5-4 to TRBJ2-1; D is uncertain. The CDR3 totals 12 residues. Trimming took 0 bases from V and 7 from J, leaving 5 bases between them. CDR1 SGHNT and CDR2 YYREEE come from the germline V gene (reference sequence). The CDR3 region is CASSLGWNEQFF. CDR3 sequence (DNA): TGTGCCAGCAGCTTGGGCTGGAATGAGCAGTTCTTC. The full variable domain, in which reference TRBV5-4 and TRBJ2-1 provide the parts outside the CDR3, is ETGVTQSPTHLIKTRGQQVTLRCSSQSGHNTVSWYQQALGQGPQFIFQYYREEENGRGNFPPRFSGLQFPNYSSELNVNALELDDSALYLCASSLGWNEQFFGPGTRLTVL.

This clone was recorded a few times. This same CDR3 is encoded by further DNA sequences in the sample. The genes are TRBV11-2 and TRBJ1-5; 7 bases align to TRBD1. CDR3 length: 15 residues. The V gene's germline CDR1 is SGHAT and CDR2 FQNNGV. V lost 0 bases and J lost 2; bases outside the gene matches: 1. The CDR3 reads CASSLDTGGNQPQHF. The DNA of the CDR3 is TGTGCCAGCAGCTTAGACACAGGGGGCAATCAGCCCCAGCATTTT.

The chain couples TRBV9 to TRBJ2-3; the D is unclear. V lost 0 bases to trimming and J lost 0 bases, with 14 bases between them. The CDR3 is 17 residues long. CDR1 and CDR2 from the germline V gene are SGDLS and YYNGEE. CDR3 sequence reads: CASSVDASSPSTDTQYF. The DNA for the CDR3 is TGTGCCAGCAGCGTAGATGCTAGTTCGCCTAGCACAGATACGCAGTATTTT.

The genes are TRBV7-8 and TRBJ2-7; D unresolved. The V gene's germline CDR1 is SGHVS and CDR2 FQNEAQ. The CDR3 is 13 residues long. V lost 5 bases and J 2 bases, leaving 10 bases between the germline ends. The CDR3 spells CASSPQATYEQYF. DNA of the CDR3: TGTGCCAGCAGCCCCCAGGCTACCTACGAGCAGTACTTC.

J is TRBJ1-1 and V is TRBV13, with 10 bases that match TRBD1. The CDR3 runs 16 residues. The germline gives CDR1 PRHDT, CDR2 FYEKMQ (reference sequence). V lost 5 bases to trimming and J lost 5 bases; unmatched junction nucleotides: 11. The CDR3: CASSPRDRGFGTEAFF. CDR3 DNA: TGTGCCAGCAGCCCCCGGGACAGGGGCTTTGGGACTGAAGCTTTCTTT.

This clone was detected once. The gene calls are TRBV12-5 and TRBJ1-5; 7 nucleotides match TRBD1. The trim removed 9 bases at V and 2 bases at J, leaving 7 bases unmatched. Per germline, CDR1 LGHNT and CDR2 FRNRAP. The CDR3 runs 14 residues. The DNA for the CDR3 is TGTGCTAGCCAACAGGGGTCGGGCAATCAGCCCCAGCATTTT. It yields the protein CASQQGSGNQPQHF.

About this clone: Other DNA sequences in the same sample also yield this CDR3. The chain links TRBV5-5 to TRBJ2-7, with unresolved D. From germline, CDR1 is SGHKS and CDR2 YYEKEE (reference sequence). V lost 0 bases to trimming and J lost 7 bases, with 5 bases between them. The CDR3 totals 11 residues. The CDR3 sequence is CASSLGREQYF. The CDR3 DNA is TGTGCCAGCAGCTTGGGTCGGGAGCAGTACTTC.

With regard to this clone: At the DNA level, this CDR3 is encoded by other sequences in the same sample as well. V usage is TRBV5-1 and J usage is TRBJ2-3; the D is unclear. CDR3 size: 14 residues. CDR1 and CDR2 (germline): SGHRS, YFSETQ. Trimming took 0 bases from V and 4 from J, leaving 9 bases between them. The CDR3 sequence is CASSLDSSSDTQYF. The CDR3 DNA follows: TGCGCCAGCAGCTTGGACAGTTCCTCAGATACGCAGTATTTT.

The chain uses TRBV6-1 and TRBJ1-1; D ambiguous. V was shortened by 3 bases and J by 8 bases, with 7 bases between the two germline ends. Germline V CDR1 and CDR2: MNHNS, SASEGT. This CDR3 contains 11 residues. This CDR3 is CASSDWQEAFF. As DNA, the CDR3 is TGTGCCAGCAGTGATTGGCAAGAAGCTTTCTTT.

The chain is built from TRBV4-3 and TRBJ1-6; no definite D call. The V end lost 3 bases, the J end lost 4 bases, and 13 bases lay between the germline ends. Looked up from germline, CDR1 is LGHNA and CDR2 is YSLEER. This CDR3 is built from 16 residues. The DNA for the CDR3 is TGCGCCAGCAGCCAGGGAGGGAATTCTTATAATTCACCCCTCCACTTT. Amino acid sequence: CASSQGGNSYNSPLHF.

This chain uses TRBV30 with TRBJ2-7, with D tentatively TRBD2 (5 bases). CDR3 length equals 13 residues. The ends were cut back, 4 bases at V and 7 bases at J, with 17 bases in the middle. Germline CDR1 and CDR2: GTSNPN and SVGIG (reference sequence). CDR3 protein: CAWTRRFGEEQYF. The CDR3 DNA sequence: TGTGCCTGGACTCGCCGGTTTGGGGAGGAGCAGTACTTC.

The V and J genes are TRBV11-2 and TRBJ1-1; a weak D match, TRBD1 (6 bases). This CDR3 is built from 14 residues. Deletions cut 0 bases from V and 4 bases from J, with 9 bases between. CDR1 and CDR2 (germline): SGHAT, FQNNGV. CDR3 loop: CASSLDRGSTEAFF. The DNA for the CDR3 is TGTGCCAGCAGCTTAGACAGGGGAAGCACTGAAGCTTTCTTT.

This clone showed up just once. The chain employs TRBV7-9 and TRBJ2-5; TRBD1 matches 8 bases. Germline CDR1 SEHNR, CDR2 FQNEAQ (reference sequence). The V gene end was trimmed by 4 bases and the J gene end by 3 bases; junction bases not matched to a gene: 4. CDR3 length: 14 amino acids. The CDR3 region has the DNA TGTGCCAGCAGCTCCGGACAGGGAAAAGAGACCCAGTACTTC. Amino acids: CASSSGQGKETQYF.

The chain has TRBV6-6 and TRBJ1-2; D remains unclear. The CDR3 is 14 residues long. CDR1 and CDR2 (germline): MNHNY, SVGAGI (reference sequence). Trimming stripped 2 bases from V and 4 bases from J, with 11 bases between. CDR3 residues: CASSYLGSLYGYTF. The CDR3 DNA is TGTGCCAGCAGTTACCTTGGCAGCCTCTATGGCTACACCTTC.

The rearrangement links TRBV11-2 to TRBJ1-6; unclear D gene. The CDR3 loop spans 15 amino acids. Deletions cut 7 bases from V and 8 bases from J, with 18 bases between. Looked up from germline, CDR1 is SGHAT and CDR2 is FQNNGV. CDR3 residues: CASTSFESRDSPLHF. The CDR3 DNA reads as TGTGCCAGCACCTCTTTCGAGTCTCGGGATTCACCCCTCCACTTT.

This chain uses TRBV30 with TRBJ2-7; 7 bases are shared with TRBD1. This CDR3 comprises 16 residues. Germline V lookup: CDR1 GTSNPN, CDR2 SVGIG (reference sequence). J was trimmed by 2 bases and V by 3 bases; bases with no gene match: 13. Here the CDR3 DNA reads TGTGCCTGGAGGAGGTTTGGAGGACAGGACACCTACGAGCAGTACTTC. Translated, it gives CAWRRFGGQDTYEQYF.

This chain connects TRBV28 to TRBJ1-2; D perhaps matches TRBD1 (6 bases). CDR3 length: 13 amino acids. Deletions cut 5 bases from V and 8 bases from J, with 15 bases between. Germline assignment: CDR1 MDHEN and CDR2 SYDVKM. The DNA for the CDR3 is TGTGCCAGCAGTCGACAGGTGTTGGAGGGCTACACCTTC. Amino acid sequence: CASSRQVLEGYTF.

The chain uses TRBV19 and TRBJ1-1, with a tentative D call TRBD1 (6 bases). The V end lost 3 bases, the J end lost 6 bases, and 20 bases lay between the germline ends. Germline loops: CDR1 LNHDA, CDR2 SQIVND (reference sequence). This CDR3 region has 16 residues. The CDR3 DNA follows: TGTGCCAGTAGTATCGGGGGCGCCGCAGTTTGGTCTGAAGCTTTCTTT. Residues: CASSIGGAAVWSEAFF.

This clone was recorded a few times. The CDR3 loop is CASSEEENTEAFF. Here the CDR3 DNA reads TGTGCCAGCAGTGAAGAGGAAAACACTGAAGCTTTCTTT. The chain has TRBV6-1 and TRBJ1-1; D call uncertain. V lost 1 base, J lost 2 bases, and 5 bases lay in between. The CDR3 loop spans 13 amino acids. Per germline, CDR1 MNHNS and CDR2 SASEGT.

The rearrangement links TRBV27 to TRBJ1-4; D is perhaps TRBD1 (5 bases). Germline CDR1 MNHEY, CDR2 SMNVEV (reference sequence). V was trimmed by 7 bases and J by 8 bases, leaving 14 bases between them. The CDR3 runs 13 residues. DNA of the CDR3: TGTGCCAGCAAGTACAGTTGGGGGGAAAAACTGTTTTTT. Protein product: CASKYSWGEKLFF.

The chain carries TRBV4-3 and TRBJ1-4; D call uncertain. Germline V gives CDR1 LGHNA, CDR2 YSLEER. Trimming shortened V by 1 base and J by 5 bases, and 20 bases separated the two germline ends. The CDR3 consists of 18 residues. The CDR3 sequence is CASSQGSYPPLTNEKLFF. The CDR3 nucleotides are TGCGCCAGCAGCCAAGGCTCCTATCCACCGCTTACCAATGAAAAACTGTTTTTT.

V is TRBV6-5 and J is TRBJ2-5; 15 positions agree with TRBD2. V lost 6 bases and J lost 3; bases outside the gene matches: 2. Germline CDR1 MNHEY, CDR2 SVGAGI. The CDR3 is made up of 15 amino acids. The CDR3 DNA reads TGTGCCAGCAGGGGACTAGCGGGGGGCGAAGAGACCCAGTACTTC. Translation gives CASRGLAGGEETQYF.